The present T cell receptor beta chain was sequenced within a study of blood T cell repertoires in COVID-19. Trimming removed 4 bases from V and 1 base from J, with 13 bases in between. Germline V gene sequence: CDR1 MGHRA, CDR2 YSYEKL. There are 15 residues in the CDR3. The protocol was immunoSEQ multiplex PCR, while the TCRdb copy is restricted to in-frame clones and leaves out a portion. The sample has roughly 520,000 clones, roughly 90% seen once. The clonotype was recovered from a woman between 40 and 50 years old who had recovered from COVID-19. The sequencing input was PBMCs or T cells enriched from blood (not recorded which). The chain links TRBV4-1 to TRBJ1-1, with a possible D match to TRBD1 (5 bases). This chain's CDR3 is CASSLHAGKNTEAFF. As DNA, the CDR3 is TGCGCCAGCAGCCTACACGCAGGGAAGAACACTGAAGCTTTCTTT.